This paragraph reports one TCR beta chain. The data stem from a study of blood T cell repertoires in COVID-19. Study at large: COVID-19 samples collected from the United States, Italy and Spain covered acute and convalescent phases. Sources were T cells, B-cell-depleted T cells, or PBMCs; the material itself was cDNA or gDNA.

Original handling: Reference gene primer amplification in the assay estimated nucleated cell counts. The assay was immunoSEQ multiplex PCR, and TCRdb's table has in-frame clones only and misses some. V, J and clone size reflect that table, while D and trimming were determined from the DNA. The repertoire holds over 300,000 clones, with 75% to 85% as singletons. V lost 5 bases and J lost 3, with 17 bases in between. The CDR3 totals 16 residues. Germline assignment: CDR1 LNHDA and CDR2 SQIVND (reference sequence). Specimen: peripheral blood. J is TRBJ1-5 and V is TRBV19; D may be TRBD1 (5 bases). The receptor was isolated from a human donor in a cohort sampled during active COVID-19. The CDR3 is CASSAGGDLFNQPQHF. In DNA form, the CDR3 reads TGTGCCAGTAGTGCGGGGGGGGATCTATTCAATCAGCCCCAGCATTTT.